This entry lists 15 T cell receptor beta chains sequenced from one sample in a study of cytomegalovirus exposure and HLA in healthy donors. The PCR used 60 Vbeta and 13 Jbeta primers. Produced via immunoSEQ multiplex PCR; TCRdb's table is partial and in-frame only. The table has around 200,000 clones, 82% seen once. Source material: PBMCs. The source is a man between 40 and 49 years old in good health and CMV-seropositive.

J is TRBJ2-2 and V is TRBV6-5, with TRBD2 matching over 8 bases. The CDR3 length is 15 residues. J lost 6 bases, V lost 2 bases, and 5 bases had no gene match. CDR1 and CDR2 from the germline V gene are MNHEY and SVGAGI. CDR3 residues: CASSYTGGEPGELFF. The CDR3 DNA reads as TGTGCCAGCAGTTACACGGGAGGGGAACCCGGGGAGCTGTTTTTT.

The chain recombines TRBV2 with TRBJ1-5, with a weak D call TRBD1 (5 bases). V was shortened by 7 bases and J by 3 bases, with 13 bases between the two germline ends. The CDR3 covers 14 residues. In germline, CDR1 is SNHLY, CDR2 FYNNEI. CDR3 sequence (DNA): TGTGCCAGCACCGAATGGGGCCCCAATCAGCCCCAGCATTTT. This sequence encodes CASTEWGPNQPQHF.

This chain uses TRBV27 with TRBJ2-3, with TRBD1 matching over 9 bases. This CDR3 comprises 15 residues. Germline V CDR1 and CDR2: MNHEY, SMNVEV (reference sequence). The V and J ends lost 6 bases and 0 bases, in that order; junction bases with no gene match: 4. Here the CDR3 DNA reads TGTGCCAGCAGGACGGGACAGGGAAGCACAGATACGCAGTATTTT. It is translated as CASRTGQGSTDTQYF.

The chain links TRBV21-1 to TRBJ2-7; TRBD2, the table's D call, was not compared with the DNA. TRBV21-1 is designated a pseudogene. This CDR3 region has 19 residues. The CDR3 sequence: CASSTVPPGTSELSYEQYV. As DNA, the CDR3 is TGTGCCAGCAGCACGGTCCCTCCCGGGACTAGCGAACTCTCCTACGAGCAGTACGTC.

The chain is built from TRBV5-1 and TRBJ2-1; the match to TRBD1 covers 8 bases. The germline V gene has CDR1 SGHRS and CDR2 YFSETQ. This CDR3 region has 14 residues. With V trimmed by 4 bases and J by 9 bases, 9 bases remained unmatched. DNA of the CDR3: TGCGCCAGCAGCACCGCGGGACAGGCTATTGAGCAGTTCTTC. Residues: CASSTAGQAIEQFF.

This chain joins TRBV29-1 and TRBJ2-2, with 12 bases aligning to TRBD2. The CDR3 contains 14 residues. CDR1 is SQVTM and CDR2 is ANQGSEA in the germline V gene. V lost 6 bases, J lost 5 bases, and 4 bases stayed unmatched. The CDR3 DNA follows: TGCAGCGTACGGACTAGCGGGACAACCGGGGAGCTGTTTTTT. Translating gives CSVRTSGTTGELFF.

The V gene is TRBV27, the J gene TRBJ2-7; TRBD1 might be the D (6 bases). The V gene lost 8 bases and the J gene lost 0 bases, with 17 bases spanning the gap. Per germline, CDR1 MNHEY and CDR2 SMNVEV (reference sequence). The CDR3 is 15 residues long. The CDR3 DNA is TGTGCCAGCTCCAGGGGCGGATTCTACTCCTACGAGCAGTACTTC. Amino acid sequence: CASSRGGFYSYEQYF.

The chain combines TRBV18 with TRBJ2-1; TRBD2 matches at 8 bases. Germline V gene lookup returns CDR1 KGHSH and CDR2 LQKENI. Losses at the gene ends were 2 bases for V and 9 bases for J; bases not matched to a gene: 3. This CDR3 spans 13 amino acids. CDR3 amino acids: CASSPGTRTEQFF. CDR3 nucleotides: TGTGCCAGCTCACCAGGGACTAGGACTGAGCAGTTCTTC. The full variable domain, with the rest looked up from reference TRBV18 and TRBJ2-1, is NAGVMQNPRHLVRRRGQEARLRCSPMKGHSHVYWYRQLPEEGLKFMVYLQKENIIDESGMPKERFSAEFPKEGPSILRIQQVVRGDSAAYFCASSPGTRTEQFFGPGTRLTVL.

This chain connects TRBV19 to TRBJ2-6, with D possibly TRBD1 on 6 matching bases. In germline, CDR1 is LNHDA, CDR2 SQIVND (reference sequence). V dropped 5 bases and J dropped 2 bases, with 10 bases sitting between them. The CDR3 has 15 amino acids. Here the CDR3 reads CASSSGQAGANVLTF. In DNA, the CDR3 is TGTGCCAGTAGTTCGGGACAAGCTGGGGCCAACGTCCTGACTTTC. Complete variable domain (other parts from reference TRBV19 and TRBJ2-6): DGGITQSPKYLFRKEGQNVTLSCEQNLNHDAMYWYRQDPGQGLRLIYYSQIVNDFQKGDIAEGYSVSREKKESFPLTVTSAQKNPTAFYLCASSSGQAGANVLTFGAGSRLTVL.

V and J are TRBV7-8 and TRBJ2-1, with 14 positions matching TRBD2. The CDR3 length is 18 residues. V dropped 4 bases and J dropped 2; count of bases not matched to a gene: 7. Germline values: CDR1 SGHVS, CDR2 FQNEAQ. CDR3 sequence (DNA): TGTGCCAGCAGCTCCGGGACTAGCGGGAGTATTGCCTACAATGAGCAGTTCTTC. Translation: CASSSGTSGSIAYNEQFF. The full variable domain, with the rest looked up from reference TRBV7-8 and TRBJ2-1, is GAGVSQSPRYKVAKRGQDVALRCDPISGHVSLFWYQQALGQGPEFLTYFQNEAQLDKSGLPSDRFFAERPEGSVSTLKIQRTQQEDSAVYLCASSSGTSGSIAYNEQFFGPGTRLTVL.

The chain combines TRBV9 with TRBJ2-3; 7 positions agree with TRBD2. CDR1 is SGDLS, CDR2 YYNGEE, per germline. V lost 2 bases, J lost 1 base, and 4 bases stayed unmatched. The CDR3 extends over 15 amino acids. The CDR3 DNA is TGTGCCAGCAGCGTTAGCCGGGAGGGCACAGATACGCAGTATTTT. Encoded protein: CASSVSREGTDTQYF.

Here the CDR3 reads CASSLLAGGPDGELFF. As DNA, the CDR3 is TGTGCCAGCAGCTTACTAGCGGGAGGGCCGGACGGGGAGCTGTTTTTT. The chain uses TRBV7-9 and TRBJ2-2, with 12 positions matching TRBD2. The V segment lost 2 bases and the J segment 7 bases; nucleotides outside the gene matches: 5. CDR3 length: 16 amino acids. CDR1 and CDR2 from the germline V gene are SEHNR and FQNEAQ (reference sequence).

This clone appeared a single time. This sequence joins TRBV27 and TRBJ1-3; the match to TRBD1 covers 7 bases. Germline V gene data show CDR1 as MNHEY and CDR2 as SMNVEV (reference sequence). V lost 4 bases, J lost 0 bases, and 9 bases stayed unmatched. This CDR3 is 17 amino acids long. CDR3 region: CASSSPGQVLSGNTIYF. CDR3 coding DNA: TGTGCCAGCAGTTCCCCAGGACAGGTGCTCTCTGGAAACACCATATATTTT.

The V and J genes are TRBV11-3 and TRBJ2-3; D is perhaps TRBD2 (5 bases). The V end was cut by 5 bases, the J end by 2 bases, with 14 bases between. Germline V CDR1 and CDR2: SGHNT, YENEEA. The CDR3 has 15 residues. CDR3 in DNA: TGTGCCAGCAGCCCCGACGGGATTACCACAGATACGCAGTATTTT. It encodes CASSPDGITTDTQYF. The whole variable domain, remainder taken from reference TRBV11-3 and TRBJ2-3, is EAGVVQSPRYKIIEKKQPVAFWCNPISGHNTLYWYLQNLGQGPELLIRYENEEAVDDSQLPKDRFSAERLKGVDSTLKIQPAELGDSAVYLCASSPDGITTDTQYFGPGTRLTVL.

Here the CDR3 DNA reads TGTGCCAGCAGCTTAGACCCCAGCTCCTACGAGCAGTACTTC. It yields the protein CASSLDPSSYEQYF. The J gene is TRBJ2-7, the V gene TRBV11-3; D is undetermined. Per germline, CDR1 SGHNT and CDR2 YENEEA. The CDR3 contains 14 residues. V lost 0 bases to trimming and J lost 0 bases, with 6 bases between them.